This T cell receptor (beta chain) was sequenced in a study of T-cell memory formation after mild COVID-19. With 5 bases removed from V and 4 bases from J, the gap between germline ends came to 21 bases. CDR1 and CDR2 (germline): MNHEY, SVGEGT. The CDR3 is 17 residues long. Many counts were recorded for this clonotype. What it recognizes is unknown. 5'RACE with constant-segment primers yielded barcoded, UMI-tagged TCR alpha and TCR beta cDNA libraries. From the 5' RACE reads, TCRdb called clonotypes with MiXCR, one entry per CDR3 protein. Among 92,000 or so distinct CDR3 sequences listed, approximately 16% were seen once. Broader study findings: Those CD4+ clones that contracted were mainly in CM and EM (CD8+ ones in EMRA). Among clones contracting day 15 to 85, CD4/CD8 was balanced, whereas later expanders leaned CD4+.

This TCR was recovered from a man aged 18 to 29 who had mild COVID-19 (a few samples of this study predate the infection). Cell type and time point are not known. The rearrangement joins TRBV6-2 or TRBV6-3 to TRBJ2-1; D gene uncertain. Sequenced material: PBMCs or a T cell subset sorted from them (not recorded which). The chain's CDR3 is CASSVASVADPYNEQFF. The CDR3 nucleotides read TGTGCCAGCAGTGTCGCGTCCGTGGCAGACCCATACAATGAGCAGTTCTTC.